This TCR beta chain was documented in a study of blood T cells in healthy people across ages. Alongside a J-beta primer mix, a sample-barcoded 5' primer served in a second PCR lasting roughly 6 to 12 cycles. TCRdb re-analysed the 5' RACE reads in MiXCR, keeping a single row per CDR3 protein. The sample lists more than 650,000 distinct CDR3 sequences; approximately 21% were seen once. The CDR3 contains 16 residues. The germline gives CDR1 LGHNA, CDR2 YNFKEQ. Trimming took off 3 bases at V and 8 bases at J, with 20 bases between the two ends. The sequence was obtained from a man between 65 and 80 years old in good health. V gene TRBV4-2 combines with J gene TRBJ2-4; the D gene is possibly TRBD2 (5 bases). The sample comprised blood. The CDR3 spells CASSHEQGSTQDIQYF. For the CDR3, the DNA is TGTGCCAGCAGCCACGAGCAAGGGAGCACCCAGGACATTCAGTACTTC.